The 17 T cell receptor beta chains below were found in one sample sequenced in a study of naive and memory T cell subsets. Two oligonucleotides, mixed equimolar, formed the beta constant-region primer covering TRBC1 and TRBC2. Nested alpha and beta constant-region primers with the SP2 primer drove four PCR rounds on ligated cDNA. In TCRdb, the UMI-ligation and nested PCR reads were re-called with MiXCR into one record per CDR3 protein. The data contain about 150,000 distinct CDR3 sequences, over 20% of them seen just once; the ten biggest clones take up 0.1% to 0.11%. Findings and caveats of the study: Possibly reflecting memory cells re-expressing CD45RA, a few larger clonotypes occurred in naive repertoires, especially CD8.

Their target antigens are unknown. Specimen: naive CD4+ T cells from blood. The origin of the receptors is a human donor in good health.

This chain connects TRBV6-2 or TRBV6-3 to TRBJ1-1; the match to TRBD1 covers 9 bases. The CDR3 is 17 amino acids. J lost 5 bases, V lost 6 bases, and 16 bases had no gene match. The germline V gene has CDR1 MNHEY and CDR2 SVGEGT. The CDR3: CASRRSGTGIMWTEAFF. The CDR3 DNA sequence: TGTGCCAGCAGACGGTCCGGGACAGGGATAATGTGGACTGAAGCTTTCTTT.

The table lists this clonotype with a few counts. J is TRBJ1-2 and V is TRBV6-1, with TRBD1 as a possible D gene (6 bases). V lost 8 bases and J 2 bases, leaving 15 bases between the germline ends. The CDR3 has 14 amino acids. The germline CDR1 and CDR2 sequences are MNHNS and SASEGT. CDR3 coding DNA: TGTGCCAGCCGGGACTCCAGGGGCAACTATGGCTACACCTTC. Its translation: CASRDSRGNYGYTF.

This clonotype was recorded a few times. V and J are TRBV12-3 or TRBV12-4 and TRBJ1-5; TRBD1 might be the D (6 bases). The CDR3 spans 14 residues. V was shortened by 7 bases and J by 6 bases, with 16 bases between the two germline ends. CDR3 protein: CASTPRGGSQPQHF. The CDR3 DNA is TGTGCCAGCACACCCCGAGGGGGGAGTCAGCCCCAGCATTTT.

V usage is TRBV20-1 and J usage is TRBJ1-3; D is unresolved. With 6 bases removed from V and 0 bases from J, the gap between germline ends came to 9 bases. CDR3 length: 13 amino acids. CDR1 is DFQATT, CDR2 SNEGSKA, per germline (reference sequence). CDR3: CSATEVSGNTIYF. CDR3 in DNA: TGCAGTGCCACAGAAGTCTCTGGAAACACCATATATTTT.

The CDR3 coding sequence is TGTGCCAGCAGCTACACAAATCCCGGGACAGGGGGTTACGGTCTGTACTTC. Protein product: CASSYTNPGTGGYGLYF. V usage is TRBV7-9 and J usage is TRBJ2-7, with 11 bases that match TRBD1. V gave up 4 bases and J gave up 12 bases; unmatched junction bases: 20. CDR1 is SEHNR and CDR2 is FQNEAQ in the germline V gene (reference sequence). The length of the CDR3 is 17 residues.

In its sample, this clonotype was seen a few times. The gene calls are TRBV20-1 and TRBJ1-5; D unresolved. The CDR3 length is 13 residues. Looked up from germline, CDR1 is DFQATT and CDR2 is SNEGSKA (reference sequence). Deletions cut 3 bases from V and 5 bases from J, with 11 bases between. CDR3: CSASRVSDQPQHF. The CDR3 nucleotides read TGCAGTGCTAGTAGGGTCTCGGATCAGCCCCAGCATTTT.

The chain links TRBV6-2 or TRBV6-3 to TRBJ1-2; no clear D gene. Germline V gene data show CDR1 as MNHEY and CDR2 as SVGEGT. V was shortened by 5 bases and J by 0 bases, with 7 bases between the two germline ends. The CDR3 contains 13 residues. The CDR3 DNA is TGTGCCAGCAGTGAGAGTTCTAACTATGGCTACACCTTC. Its translation: CASSESSNYGYTF.

CDR3 residues: CSATRDRVSGYTF. The CDR3 DNA reads TGCAGCGCCACAAGGGACAGGGTCTCTGGCTACACCTTC. J is TRBJ1-2 and V is TRBV29-1, with 9 bases identical to TRBD1. CDR1 and CDR2 (germline): SQVTM, ANQGSEA. The CDR3 has 13 amino acids. V lost 7 bases, J lost 7 bases, and 10 bases stayed unmatched.

This clonotype was found many times. V is TRBV5-1 and J is TRBJ2-1; TRBD2 agrees at 13 bases. V lost 6 bases and J lost 9; bases outside the gene matches: 6. Germline V gives CDR1 SGHRS, CDR2 YFSETQ. This CDR3 contains 14 residues. CDR3 in amino acids: CASNPGLAGTEQFF. Written as DNA, the CDR3 is TGCGCCAGCAACCCGGGACTAGCGGGAACTGAGCAGTTCTTC.

The chain combines TRBV18 with TRBJ2-7; D is possibly TRBD1 (6 bases). The CDR3 sequence is 15 residues long. With 3 bases removed from V and 9 bases from J, the gap between germline ends came to 21 bases. Germline CDR1 reads KGHSH; CDR2 reads LQKENI. The CDR3 region is CASSPIQGAFRGQYF. In nucleotides, the CDR3 is TGTGCCAGCTCACCGATACAGGGTGCGTTTCGGGGGCAGTACTTC.

CDR3 region: CASLPAGQYSPLHF. The CDR3 nucleotides read TGTGCCAGCCTTCCCGCGGGACAGTATTCACCCCTCCACTTT. The rearrangement joins TRBV28 to TRBJ1-6; 7 bases are a match to TRBD1. The CDR3 runs to 14 residues. The germline V gene has CDR1 MDHEN and CDR2 SYDVKM. Trimming cost V 8 bases and J 8 bases; bases outside gene matches: 9.

The J gene is TRBJ1-1, the V gene TRBV9; D perhaps matches TRBD1 (5 bases). Trimming cost V 1 base and J 0 bases, with 10 bases left between them. The CDR3 consists of 15 residues. Germline V CDR1 and CDR2: SGDLS, YYNGEE. CDR3 coding DNA: TGTGCCAGCAGCGTATACGGGGGTATGAACACTGAAGCTTTCTTT. It specifies CASSVYGGMNTEAFF.

The J gene is TRBJ2-7, the V gene TRBV5-1; TRBD2 matches at 7 bases. CDR1 and CDR2 from the germline V gene are SGHRS and YFSETQ. There are 14 residues in the CDR3. V gave up 1 base and J gave up 4 bases; unmatched junction bases: 5. The CDR3 spells CASSLRREGYEQYF. In DNA form, the CDR3 reads TGCGCCAGCAGCTTGAGGAGGGAGGGTTACGAGCAGTACTTC.

The chain links TRBV29-1 to TRBJ1-1; D remains ambiguous. The germline V and J ends were trimmed by 7 bases and 1 base, with 4 bases remaining between them. The CDR3 is made up of 10 amino acids. Germline V gene data show CDR1 as SQVTM and CDR2 as ANQGSEA. CDR3 residues: CSGRNTEAFF. The CDR3 nucleotides read TGCAGCGGTAGGAACACTGAAGCTTTCTTT.

The V and J genes are TRBV7-2 and TRBJ2-1, with D possibly being TRBD2 (6 bases). V lost 1 base and J 0 bases, leaving 13 bases between the germline ends. CDR1 is SGHTA, CDR2 FQGNSA, per germline. The CDR3 covers 17 residues. CDR3 amino acids: CASSLDPGRSSYNEQFF. The CDR3 DNA is TGTGCCAGCAGCTTAGACCCAGGGAGGAGCTCCTACAATGAGCAGTTCTTC.

This clonotype was counted many times. The rearrangement links TRBV12-3 or TRBV12-4 to TRBJ2-3; TRBD2 might be the D (5 bases). Between the trimmed V and J ends, which lost 3 bases and 6 bases, there was a span of 19 bases. The CDR3 covers 16 residues. CDR3 DNA: TGTGCCAGCAGTTTTCGTGGGAGTGCTTTCCGGGATACGCAGTATTTT. Translating gives CASSFRGSAFRDTQYF.

The rearrangement uses TRBV28 and TRBJ2-3; 8 nucleotides align to TRBD1. The CDR3 is 15 amino acids. V trimming: 5 bases; J trimming: 0 bases; junction bases outside the gene matches: 4. CDR1 and CDR2 (germline): MDHEN, SYDVKM. CDR3 sequence reads: CASSHGQGSTDTQYF. The DNA for the CDR3 is TGTGCCAGCAGTCACGGACAGGGAAGCACAGATACGCAGTATTTT.